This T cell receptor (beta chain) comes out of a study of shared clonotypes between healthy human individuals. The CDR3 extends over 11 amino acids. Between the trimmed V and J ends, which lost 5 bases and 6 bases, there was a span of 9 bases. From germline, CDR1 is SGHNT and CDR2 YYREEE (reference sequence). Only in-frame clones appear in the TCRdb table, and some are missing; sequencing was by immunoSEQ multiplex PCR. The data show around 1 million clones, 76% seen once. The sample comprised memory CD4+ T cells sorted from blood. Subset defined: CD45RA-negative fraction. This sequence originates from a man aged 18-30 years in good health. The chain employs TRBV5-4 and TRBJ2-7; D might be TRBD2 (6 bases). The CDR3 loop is CASSVGGEQYF. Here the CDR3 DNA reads TGTGCCAGCAGTGTGGGAGGCGAGCAGTACTTC.